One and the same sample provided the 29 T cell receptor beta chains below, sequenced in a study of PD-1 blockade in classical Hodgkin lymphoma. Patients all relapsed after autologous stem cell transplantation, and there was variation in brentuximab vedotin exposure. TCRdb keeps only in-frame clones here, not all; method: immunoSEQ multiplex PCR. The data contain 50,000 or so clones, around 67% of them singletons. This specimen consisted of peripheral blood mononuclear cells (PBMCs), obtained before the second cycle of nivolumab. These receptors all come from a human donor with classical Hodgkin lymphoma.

The DNA for the CDR3 is TGTGCCAGCTCATCACAAATAGTCAGTTCTAATGAAAAACTGTTTTTT. It is translated as CASSSQIVSSNEKLFF. V is TRBV18 and J is TRBJ1-4; no clear D. The CDR3 has 16 amino acids. Germline V gene lookup returns CDR1 KGHSH and CDR2 LQKENI. Trimming shortened V by 5 bases and J by 3 bases, and 16 bases separated the two germline ends.

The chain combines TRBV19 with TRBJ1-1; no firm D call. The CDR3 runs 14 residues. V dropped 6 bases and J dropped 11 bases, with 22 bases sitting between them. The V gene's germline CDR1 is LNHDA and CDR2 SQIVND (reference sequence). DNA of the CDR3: TGTGCCAGTAGGCCGGGAGTTCTTGGGTCAAGTGCTTTCTTT. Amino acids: CASRPGVLGSSAFF.

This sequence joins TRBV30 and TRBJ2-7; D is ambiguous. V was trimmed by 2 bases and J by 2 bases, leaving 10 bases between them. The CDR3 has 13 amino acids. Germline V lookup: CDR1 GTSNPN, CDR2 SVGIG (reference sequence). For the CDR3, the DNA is TGTGCCTGGAGTCCCCCTCTGACCTACGAGCAGTACTTC. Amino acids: CAWSPPLTYEQYF.

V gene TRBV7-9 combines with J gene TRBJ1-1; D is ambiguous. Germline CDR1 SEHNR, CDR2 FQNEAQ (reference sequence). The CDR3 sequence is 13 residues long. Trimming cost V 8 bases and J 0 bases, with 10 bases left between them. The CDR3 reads CASGRDMNTEAFF. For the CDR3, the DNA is TGTGCCAGCGGGAGAGATATGAACACTGAAGCTTTCTTT.

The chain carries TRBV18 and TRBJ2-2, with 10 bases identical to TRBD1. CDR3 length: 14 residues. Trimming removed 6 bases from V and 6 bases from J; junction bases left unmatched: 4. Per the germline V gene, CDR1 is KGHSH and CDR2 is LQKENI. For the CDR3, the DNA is TGTGCCAGCTCGGCCGGGACAGGGGCCGGGGAGCTGTTTTTT. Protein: CASSAGTGAGELFF. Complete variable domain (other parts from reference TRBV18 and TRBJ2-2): NAGVMQNPRHLVRRRGQEARLRCSPMKGHSHVYWYRQLPEEGLKFMVYLQKENIIDESGMPKERFSAEFPKEGPSILRIQQVVRGDSAAYFCASSAGTGAGELFFGEGSRLTVL.

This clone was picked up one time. This CDR3 reads CASSLVSGPGYGYTF. CDR3 DNA: TGTGCCAGCAGCTTAGTGTCAGGGCCTGGCTATGGCTACACCTTC. This rearrangement joins TRBV7-9 to TRBJ1-2; D possibly corresponds to TRBD1 (5 bases). The CDR3 loop spans 15 amino acids. Germline V gene data show CDR1 as SEHNR and CDR2 as FQNEAQ (reference sequence). Trimming stripped 1 base from V and 4 bases from J, with 13 bases between. The complete variable domain, with remaining parts taken from reference TRBV7-9 and TRBJ1-2, reads DTGVSQNPRHKITKRGQNVTFRCDPISEHNRLYWYRQTLGQGPEFLTYFQNEAQLEKSRLLSDRFSAERPKGSFSTLEIQRTEQGDSAMYLCASSLVSGPGYGYTFGSGTRLTVV.

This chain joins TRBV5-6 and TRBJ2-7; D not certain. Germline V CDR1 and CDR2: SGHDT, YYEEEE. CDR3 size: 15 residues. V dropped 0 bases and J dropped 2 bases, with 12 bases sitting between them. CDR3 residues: CASSLGAGSAYEQYF. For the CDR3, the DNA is TGTGCCAGCAGCTTGGGTGCAGGATCGGCCTACGAGCAGTACTTC. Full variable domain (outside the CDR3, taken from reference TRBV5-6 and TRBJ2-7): DAGVTQSPTHLIKTRGQQVTLRCSPKSGHDTVSWYQQALGQGPQFIFQYYEEEERQRGNFPDRFSGHQFPNYSSELNVNALLLGDSALYLCASSLGAGSAYEQYFGPGTRLTVT.

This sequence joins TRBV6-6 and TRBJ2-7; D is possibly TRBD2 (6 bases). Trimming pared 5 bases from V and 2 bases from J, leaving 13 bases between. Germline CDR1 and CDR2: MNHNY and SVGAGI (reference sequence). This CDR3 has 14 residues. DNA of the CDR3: TGTGCCAGCAGTGTGGAGGGGTCCACCTACGAGCAGTACTTC. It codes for CASSVEGSTYEQYF.

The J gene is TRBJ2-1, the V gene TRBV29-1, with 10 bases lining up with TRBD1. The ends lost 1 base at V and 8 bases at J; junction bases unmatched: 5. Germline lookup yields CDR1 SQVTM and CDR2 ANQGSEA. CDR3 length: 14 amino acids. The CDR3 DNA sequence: TGCAGCGTTGAAGTCGGGACAGGGGTAGATGAGCAGTTCTTC. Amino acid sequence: CSVEVGTGVDEQFF.

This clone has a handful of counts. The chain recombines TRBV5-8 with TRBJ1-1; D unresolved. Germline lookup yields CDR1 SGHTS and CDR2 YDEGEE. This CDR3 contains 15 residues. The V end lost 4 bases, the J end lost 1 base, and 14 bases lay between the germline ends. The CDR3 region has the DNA TGTGCCAGCAGCCCGTCTCCAGGCCCGAACACTGAAGCTTTCTTT. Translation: CASSPSPGPNTEAFF.

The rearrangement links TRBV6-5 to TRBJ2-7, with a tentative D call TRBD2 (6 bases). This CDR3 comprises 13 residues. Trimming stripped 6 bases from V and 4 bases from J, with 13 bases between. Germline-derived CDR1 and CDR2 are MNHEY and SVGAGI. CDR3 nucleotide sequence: TGTGCCAGCAGATGGCCAGGGACTTACGAGCAGTACTTC. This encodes CASRWPGTYEQYF.

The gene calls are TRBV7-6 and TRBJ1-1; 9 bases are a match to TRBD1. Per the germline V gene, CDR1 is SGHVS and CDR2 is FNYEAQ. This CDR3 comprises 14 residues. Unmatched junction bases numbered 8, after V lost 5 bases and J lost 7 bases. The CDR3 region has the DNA TGTGCCAGCAGCCTGGACAGGGGACTGGGTGAAGCTTTCTTT. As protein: CASSLDRGLGEAFF. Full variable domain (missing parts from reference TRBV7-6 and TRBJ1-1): GAGVSQSPRYKVTKRGQDVALRCDPISGHVSLYWYRQALGQGPEFLTYFNYEAQQDKSGLPNDRFSAERPEGSISTLTIQRTEQRDSAMYRCASSLDRGLGEAFFGQGTRLTVV.

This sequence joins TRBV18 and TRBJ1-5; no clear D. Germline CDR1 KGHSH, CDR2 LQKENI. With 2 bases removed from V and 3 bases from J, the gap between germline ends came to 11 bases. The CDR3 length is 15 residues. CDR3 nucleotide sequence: TGTGCCAGCTCACCATTCGACGGAATCAATCAGCCCCAGCATTTT. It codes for CASSPFDGINQPQHF.

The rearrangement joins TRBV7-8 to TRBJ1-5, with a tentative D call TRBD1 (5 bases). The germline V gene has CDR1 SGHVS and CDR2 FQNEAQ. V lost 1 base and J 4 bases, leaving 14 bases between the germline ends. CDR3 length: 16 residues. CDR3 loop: CASSLGTSNLNQPQHF. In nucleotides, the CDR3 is TGTGCCAGCAGCTTAGGGACATCTAACCTTAATCAGCCCCAGCATTTT.

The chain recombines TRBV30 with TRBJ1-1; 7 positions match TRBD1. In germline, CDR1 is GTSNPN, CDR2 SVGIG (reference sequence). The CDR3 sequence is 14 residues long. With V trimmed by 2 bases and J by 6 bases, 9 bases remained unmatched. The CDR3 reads CAWSLGQAGAEAFF. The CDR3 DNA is TGTGCCTGGAGTTTAGGACAGGCGGGGGCTGAAGCTTTCTTT.

The CDR3 DNA reads TGTGCCAGCAGCCTCCTCGGTGGCTACACCTTC. Translation gives CASSLLGGYTF. The chain uses TRBV7-8 and TRBJ1-2; D remains unclear. CDR1 and CDR2 (germline): SGHVS, FQNEAQ. Deletions cut 5 bases from V and 7 bases from J, with 8 bases between. This CDR3 is 11 amino acids long.

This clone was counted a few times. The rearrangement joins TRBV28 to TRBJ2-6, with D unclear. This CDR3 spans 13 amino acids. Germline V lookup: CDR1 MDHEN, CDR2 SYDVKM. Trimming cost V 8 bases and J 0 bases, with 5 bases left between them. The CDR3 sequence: CASVRSGANVLTF. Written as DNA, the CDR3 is TGTGCCAGCGTACGCTCTGGGGCCAACGTCCTGACTTTC.

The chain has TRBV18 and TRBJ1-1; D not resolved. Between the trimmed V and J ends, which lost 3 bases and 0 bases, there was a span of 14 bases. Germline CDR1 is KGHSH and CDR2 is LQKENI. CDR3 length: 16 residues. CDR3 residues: CASSPTRRQLNTEAFF. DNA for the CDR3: TGTGCCAGCTCACCCACACGTCGGCAACTGAACACTGAAGCTTTCTTT.

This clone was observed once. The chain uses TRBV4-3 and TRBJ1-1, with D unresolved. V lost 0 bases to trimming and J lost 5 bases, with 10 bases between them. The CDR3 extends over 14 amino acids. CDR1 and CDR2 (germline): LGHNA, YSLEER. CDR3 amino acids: CASSQDFGMTEAFF. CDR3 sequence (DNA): TGCGCCAGCAGCCAAGATTTTGGAATGACTGAAGCTTTCTTT.

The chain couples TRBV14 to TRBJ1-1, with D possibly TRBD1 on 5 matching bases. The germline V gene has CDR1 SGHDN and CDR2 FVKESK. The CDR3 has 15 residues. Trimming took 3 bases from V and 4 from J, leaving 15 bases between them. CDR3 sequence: CASSHRDRGTTEAFF. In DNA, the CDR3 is TGTGCCAGCAGCCACCGGGACCGGGGGACCACTGAAGCTTTCTTT.

CDR3 nucleotide sequence: TGTGCCAGCAGCCCCTTAGGGGAGACGAACATTCAGTACTTC. Translation: CASSPLGETNIQYF. The chain uses TRBV5-4 and TRBJ2-4; D possibly uses TRBD1 or TRBD2 (5 bases each). CDR1 SGHNT and CDR2 YYREEE come from the germline V gene (reference sequence). This CDR3 has 14 residues. Trimming removed 4 bases at V and 7 bases at J, with 15 bases between.

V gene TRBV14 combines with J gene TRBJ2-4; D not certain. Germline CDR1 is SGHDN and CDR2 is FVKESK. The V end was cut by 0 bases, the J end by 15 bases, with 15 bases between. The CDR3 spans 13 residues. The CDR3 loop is CASSQDGRTLPYF. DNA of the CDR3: TGTGCCAGCAGCCAAGATGGCCGGACCCTCCCGTACTTC.

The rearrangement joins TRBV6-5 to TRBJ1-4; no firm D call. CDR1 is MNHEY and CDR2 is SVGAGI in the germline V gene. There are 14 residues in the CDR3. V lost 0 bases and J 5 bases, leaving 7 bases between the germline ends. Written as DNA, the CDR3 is TGTGCCAGCAGTTACTCCTGGCAGAATGAAAAACTGTTTTTT. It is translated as CASSYSWQNEKLFF.

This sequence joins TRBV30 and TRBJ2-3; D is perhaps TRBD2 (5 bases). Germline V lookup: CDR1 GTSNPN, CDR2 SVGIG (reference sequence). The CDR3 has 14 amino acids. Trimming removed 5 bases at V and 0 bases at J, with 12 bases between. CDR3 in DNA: TGTGCCTGGGATCCAGGACTTAGCACAGATACGCAGTATTTT. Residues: CAWDPGLSTDTQYF.

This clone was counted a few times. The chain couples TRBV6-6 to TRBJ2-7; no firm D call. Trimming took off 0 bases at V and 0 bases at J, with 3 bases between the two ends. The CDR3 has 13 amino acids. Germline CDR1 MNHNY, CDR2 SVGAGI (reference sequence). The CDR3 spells CASSYSGSYEQYF. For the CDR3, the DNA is TGTGCCAGCAGTTACTCAGGCTCCTACGAGCAGTACTTC.

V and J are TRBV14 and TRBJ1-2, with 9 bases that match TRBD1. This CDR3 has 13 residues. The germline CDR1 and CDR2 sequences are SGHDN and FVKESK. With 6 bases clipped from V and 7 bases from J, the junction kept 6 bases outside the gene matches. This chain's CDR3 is CASSPQGASGYTF. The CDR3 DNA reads TGTGCCAGCAGTCCACAGGGGGCATCTGGCTACACCTTC.

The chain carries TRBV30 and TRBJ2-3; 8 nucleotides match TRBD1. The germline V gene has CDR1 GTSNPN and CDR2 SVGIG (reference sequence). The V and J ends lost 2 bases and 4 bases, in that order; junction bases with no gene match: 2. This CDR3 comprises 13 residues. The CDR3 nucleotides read TGTGCCTGGAGTCAGGGGGCCGCAGATACGCAGTATTTT. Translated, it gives CAWSQGAADTQYF.

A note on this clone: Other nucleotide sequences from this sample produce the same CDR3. CDR3 nucleotides: TGTGCCAGTAGTATATCCAGGGCCTACGAGCAGTACTTC. It codes for CASSISRAYEQYF. The chain joins TRBV19 to TRBJ2-7; D is possibly TRBD1 (5 bases). CDR1 is LNHDA and CDR2 is SQIVND in the germline V gene (reference sequence). This CDR3 has 13 amino acids. Trimming took off 2 bases at V and 2 bases at J, with 7 bases between the two ends. Supplemented by reference TRBV19 and TRBJ2-7, the full variable domain reads DGGITQSPKYLFRKEGQNVTLSCEQNLNHDAMYWYRQDPGQGLRLIYYSQIVNDFQKGDIAEGYSVSREKKESFPLTVTSAQKNPTAFYLCASSISRAYEQYFGPGTRLTVT.

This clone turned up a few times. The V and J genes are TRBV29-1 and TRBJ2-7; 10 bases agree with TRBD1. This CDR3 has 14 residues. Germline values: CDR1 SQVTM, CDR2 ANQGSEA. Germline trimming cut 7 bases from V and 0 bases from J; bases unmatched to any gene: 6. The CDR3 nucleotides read TGCAGCGCCACCGGGACAGGGGTCTCCTACGAGCAGTACTTC. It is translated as CSATGTGVSYEQYF.